Here is one TCR beta chain with its context. In the source study's methods: Nucleated cell counts were estimated from reference gene primer amplification. This table comes from immunoSEQ multiplex PCR, and its TCRdb copy is limited to in-frame clones, with some not included. V and J calls plus clone size are reproduced from that table; the DNA served to infer D and trimming. The sample yields under 300,000 clones, around 83% seen once. The CDR3 contains 14 residues. The data were obtained in a study of blood T cell repertoires in COVID-19. Study overall: Sites across the United States, Italy and Spain contributed samples from acute and convalescent COVID-19. PBMCs, B-cell-depleted T cells, or T cells provided the cDNA or gDNA that made up the material.

The source of this sequence is a man aged 80 or over with acute or convalescent COVID-19. The chain couples TRBV21-1 to TRBJ1-2. TRBV21-1 is a pseudogene locus. The sequenced material came from peripheral blood. The CDR3 region has the DNA TGTGCCAGCAGCGCAAGACGGGGAGTGGGATGCTACACCTTC. Translating it yields CASSARRGVGCYTF.